The clone carrying this TCR beta chain was seen a handful of times. The assay was immunoSEQ multiplex PCR, and TCRdb's table has in-frame clones only and misses some. This table has approximately 12,000 clones, about 85% appearing once. The germline CDR1 and CDR2 sequences are MGHRA and YSYEKL. The CDR3 length is 13 residues. V lost 6 bases and J lost 5, with 13 bases in between. The data derive from a study of immune evolution from preneoplasia to lung adenocarcinoma. The sample comprised FFPE tissue from an adenomatous hyperplasia lung lesion. The subset here: atypical adenomatous hyperplasia (AAH), lung preneoplasia. The chain has TRBV4-1 and TRBJ1-1, with a tentative D call TRBD1 (5 bases). The source of this sequence is a person between 50 and 69 years old with lung adenocarcinoma. CDR3 sequence: CASRRQGVTEAFF. Here the CDR3 DNA reads TGCGCCAGCAGACGCCAGGGAGTGACTGAAGCTTTCTTT.